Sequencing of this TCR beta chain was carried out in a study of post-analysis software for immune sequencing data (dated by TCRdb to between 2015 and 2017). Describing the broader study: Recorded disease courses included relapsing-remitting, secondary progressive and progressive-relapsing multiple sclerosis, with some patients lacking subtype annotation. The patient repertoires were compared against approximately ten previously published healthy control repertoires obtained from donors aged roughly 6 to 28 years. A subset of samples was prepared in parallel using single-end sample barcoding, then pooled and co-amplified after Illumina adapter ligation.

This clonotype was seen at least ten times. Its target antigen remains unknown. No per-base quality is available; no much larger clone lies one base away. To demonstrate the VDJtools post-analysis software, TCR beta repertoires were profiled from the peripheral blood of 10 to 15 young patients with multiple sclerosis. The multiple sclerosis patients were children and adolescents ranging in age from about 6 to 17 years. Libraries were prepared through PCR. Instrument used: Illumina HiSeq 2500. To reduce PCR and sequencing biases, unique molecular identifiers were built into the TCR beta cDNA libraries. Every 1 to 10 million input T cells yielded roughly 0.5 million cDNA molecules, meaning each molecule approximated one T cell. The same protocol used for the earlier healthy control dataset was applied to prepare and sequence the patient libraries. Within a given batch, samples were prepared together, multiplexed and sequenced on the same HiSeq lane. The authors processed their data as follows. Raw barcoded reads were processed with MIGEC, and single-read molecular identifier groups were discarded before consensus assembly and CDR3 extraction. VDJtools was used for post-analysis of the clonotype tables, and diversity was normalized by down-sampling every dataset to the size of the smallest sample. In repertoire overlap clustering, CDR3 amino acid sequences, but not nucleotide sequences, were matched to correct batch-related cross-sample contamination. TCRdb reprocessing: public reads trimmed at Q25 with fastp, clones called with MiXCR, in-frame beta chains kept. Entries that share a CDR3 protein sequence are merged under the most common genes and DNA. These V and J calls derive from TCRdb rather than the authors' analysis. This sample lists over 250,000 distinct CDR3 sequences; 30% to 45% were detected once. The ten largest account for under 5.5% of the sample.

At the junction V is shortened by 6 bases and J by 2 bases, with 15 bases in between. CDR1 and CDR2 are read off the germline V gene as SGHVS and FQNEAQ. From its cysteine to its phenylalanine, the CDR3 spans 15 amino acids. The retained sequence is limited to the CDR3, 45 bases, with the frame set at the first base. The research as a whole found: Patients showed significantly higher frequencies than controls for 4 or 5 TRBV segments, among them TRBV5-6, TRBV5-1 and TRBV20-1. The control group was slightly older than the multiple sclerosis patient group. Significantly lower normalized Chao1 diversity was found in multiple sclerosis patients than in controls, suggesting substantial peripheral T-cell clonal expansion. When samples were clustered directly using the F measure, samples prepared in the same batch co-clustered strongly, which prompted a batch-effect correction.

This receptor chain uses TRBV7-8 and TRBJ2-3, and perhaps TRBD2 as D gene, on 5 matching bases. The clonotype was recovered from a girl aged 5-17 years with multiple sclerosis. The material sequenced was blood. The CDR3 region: CASSTKRSPTDTQYF. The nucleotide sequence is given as TGTGCCAGCAGTACAAAGCGGTCTCCCACAGATACGCAGTATTTT.